One and the same sample provided the 27 T cell receptor beta chains below, sequenced in a study of cytomegalovirus exposure and HLA in healthy donors. PCR used 60 Vbeta primers and 13 Jbeta primers. The method was immunoSEQ multiplex PCR; TCRdb's version includes in-frame clones alone and lacks a portion of them. The profile shows 200,000 to 250,000 clones, 77% of them singletons. Sequencing used PBMCs. Receptors were obtained from a woman aged 60-75 years in good health and CMV-seropositive.

This clone was recorded a few times. The chain has TRBV10-3 and TRBJ1-1; 10 positions match TRBD1. This CDR3 region has 14 residues. From germline, CDR1 is ENHRY and CDR2 SYGVKD. V lost 3 bases to trimming and J lost 11 bases; unmatched junction nucleotides: 9. The CDR3: CAISDGQGVRGAFF. CDR3 nucleotide sequence: TGTGCCATCAGTGACGGACAGGGGGTTCGAGGGGCTTTCTTT.

The chain is built from TRBV5-4 and TRBJ2-7; 7 nucleotides match TRBD2. The CDR3 has 16 residues. Germline V lookup: CDR1 SGHNT, CDR2 YYREEE (reference sequence). J was trimmed by 4 bases and V by 4 bases; bases with no gene match: 14. For the CDR3, the DNA is TGTGCCAGCAGCATGGGGGGGGTGGGGCGCAGATACGAGCAGTACTTC. It translates to CASSMGGVGRRYEQYF.

This clone occurred once. This sequence joins TRBV27 and TRBJ2-7; D might be TRBD2 (6 bases). V was cut by 8 bases and J by 1 base, with 12 bases left in between. Germline V gene sequence: CDR1 MNHEY, CDR2 SMNVEV (reference sequence). The CDR3 consists of 13 residues. In DNA, the CDR3 is TGTGCCAGCTCCCTGGGAGGATCCTACGAGCAGTACTTC. Its translation is CASSLGGSYEQYF.

The V and J genes are TRBV4-1 and TRBJ2-7; TRBD1 matches at 9 bases. The CDR3 contains 13 residues. V was pared by 6 bases and J by 4 bases, with 4 bases of the junction left unmatched. The germline gives CDR1 MGHRA, CDR2 YSYEKL. The CDR3, as DNA: TGCGCCAGCAGTCGGACAGGGGAGTACGAGCAGTACTTC. This gives the protein CASSRTGEYEQYF.

This chain links TRBV19 with TRBJ2-2; TRBD2 matches at 7 bases. The length of the CDR3 is 14 residues. The germline V gene encodes CDR1 LNHDA and CDR2 SQIVND (reference sequence). Unmatched junction bases numbered 3, after V lost 3 bases and J lost 5 bases. CDR3 in DNA: TGTGCCAGTAGTATCCCGGGGGGAACCGGGGAGCTGTTTTTT. Its translation: CASSIPGGTGELFF.

CDR3 region: CASSEPPNGTGNQPQHF. In DNA, the CDR3 is TGTGCCAGCAGTGAACCCCCGAACGGTACGGGCAATCAGCCCCAGCATTTT. The J gene is TRBJ1-5, the V gene TRBV25-1; D remains ambiguous. Trimming removed 2 bases from V and 2 bases from J, with 16 bases in between. The CDR3 length is 17 residues. Per germline, CDR1 MGHDK and CDR2 SYGVNS.

The gene calls are TRBV29-1 and TRBJ2-1; D gene ambiguous. Trimming took 6 bases from V and 0 from J, leaving 12 bases between them. The CDR3 runs to 14 residues. The germline V gene has CDR1 SQVTM and CDR2 ANQGSEA. DNA for the CDR3: TGCAGCGTGGTACCTGATAGCTCCTACAATGAGCAGTTCTTC. It is translated as CSVVPDSSYNEQFF.

V gene TRBV5-1 combines with J gene TRBJ1-4, with 7 bases matching TRBD1. The CDR3 has 14 amino acids. Losses at the gene ends were 5 bases for V and 8 bases for J; bases not matched to a gene: 9. The germline CDR1 and CDR2 sequences are SGHRS and YFSETQ. The CDR3 spells CASSLTGWEEKLFF. The CDR3 DNA sequence: TGCGCCAGCAGTTTGACAGGGTGGGAAGAAAAACTGTTTTTT.

This chain joins TRBV6-5 and TRBJ1-3; tentative D call: TRBD1 (5 bases). CDR3 length: 14 amino acids. Trimming took off 6 bases at V and 0 bases at J, with 9 bases between the two ends. Germline CDR1 reads MNHEY; CDR2 reads SVGAGI. The CDR3 protein is CASRGLPSGNTIYF. CDR3 nucleotide sequence: TGTGCCAGCAGGGGACTCCCCTCTGGAAACACCATATATTTT.

V and J are TRBV2 and TRBJ2-3, with D tentatively TRBD1 (6 bases). The CDR3 has 12 amino acids. The germline gives CDR1 SNHLY, CDR2 FYNNEI. The V gene lost 6 bases and the J gene lost 3 bases, with 7 bases spanning the gap. The CDR3 DNA reads TGTGCCAGCAGGGACAGTACAGATACGCAGTATTTT. The encoded protein is CASRDSTDTQYF.

V gene TRBV28 combines with J gene TRBJ2-6; no clear D. Per germline, CDR1 MDHEN and CDR2 SYDVKM. The CDR3 spans 14 residues. Deletions cut 4 bases from V and 2 bases from J, with 6 bases between. CDR3 region: CASSSETGANVLTF. CDR3 sequence (DNA): TGTGCCAGCAGTTCGGAGACTGGGGCCAACGTCCTGACTTTC.

The gene calls are TRBV12-5 and TRBJ2-2; D uncertain. The CDR3 spans 17 residues. CDR1 and CDR2 from the germline V gene are LGHNT and FRNRAP. Trimming removed 0 bases at V and 0 bases at J, with 11 bases between. The CDR3 loop is CASGLVLSTSNTGELFF. The DNA for the CDR3 is TGTGCTAGTGGTTTGGTGCTGTCGACATCGAACACCGGGGAGCTGTTTTTT.

The genes are TRBV6-1 and TRBJ1-1; perhaps TRBD1 as D (6 bases). V gave up 8 bases and J gave up 4 bases, with 14 bases separating them. This CDR3 region has 13 residues. The germline CDR1 and CDR2 sequences are MNHNS and SASEGT. CDR3 region: CASGSGAGTEAFF. Written as DNA, the CDR3 is TGTGCCAGCGGATCAGGGGCGGGCACTGAAGCTTTCTTT.

This clone was seen only a few times. The chain uses TRBV7-2 and TRBJ1-5, with TRBD1 matching 9 bases. The ends lost 5 bases at V and 0 bases at J; junction bases unmatched: 14. The germline CDR1 and CDR2 sequences are SGHTA and FQGNSA. This CDR3 is built from 19 residues. As DNA, the CDR3 is TGTGCCAGCAGCCCGCCCTCCGGGACAGGGCTGTATAGCAATCAGCCCCAGCATTTT. Residues: CASSPPSGTGLYSNQPQHF.

This chain connects TRBV7-9 to TRBJ2-1, with 8 positions matching TRBD2. Germline lookup yields CDR1 SEHNR and CDR2 FQNEAQ (reference sequence). The ends lost 1 base at V and 8 bases at J; junction bases unmatched: 4. CDR3 length: 14 residues. As DNA, the CDR3 is TGTGCCAGCAGCTTAGGTAGCGGGAACCATGAGCAGTTCTTC. Translated: CASSLGSGNHEQFF.

The V gene is TRBV2, the J gene TRBJ2-5; possibly TRBD1 for D (6 bases). The CDR3 runs 16 residues. Germline V gene data show CDR1 as SNHLY and CDR2 as FYNNEI. Deletions cut 8 bases from V and 1 base from J, with 20 bases between. CDR3 region: CASYVIYRDTQETQYF. The CDR3 DNA is TGTGCCAGCTATGTAATTTACCGGGACACCCAAGAGACCCAGTACTTC.

The chain has TRBV5-1 and TRBJ2-3; D gene ambiguous. The V end was cut by 2 bases, the J end by 4 bases, with 11 bases between. Germline V gene lookup returns CDR1 SGHRS and CDR2 YFSETQ. The CDR3 spans 14 residues. DNA for the CDR3: TGCGCCAGCAGCTTTTCGGGTGACGCAGATACGCAGTATTTT. Protein: CASSFSGDADTQYF.

This clone turned up a few times. This chain's CDR3 is CASSLGKGGGLETQYF. The CDR3 bases are TGCGCCAGCAGCTTGGGGAAAGGGGGCGGATTAGAGACCCAGTACTTC. The V gene is TRBV5-1, the J gene TRBJ2-5; the match to TRBD1 covers 7 bases. CDR1 and CDR2 from the germline V gene are SGHRS and YFSETQ. The CDR3 is made up of 16 amino acids. V dropped 0 bases and J dropped 4; count of bases not matched to a gene: 9.

V is TRBV18 and J is TRBJ2-7; D remains ambiguous. With 2 bases removed from V and 0 bases from J, the gap between germline ends came to 14 bases. Germline values: CDR1 KGHSH, CDR2 LQKENI. The CDR3 extends over 16 amino acids. The DNA of the CDR3 is TGTGCCAGCTCACCAATTCAACCCCGGTCCTCCTACGAGCAGTACTTC. Amino acid sequence: CASSPIQPRSSYEQYF.

With regard to this clone: Within the sample, other DNA sequences also encode this same CDR3. The chain combines TRBV5-1 with TRBJ2-3; D ambiguous. The V and J ends lost 1 base and 0 bases respectively, with 6 bases between them. The CDR3 extends over 14 amino acids. Germline V gives CDR1 SGHRS, CDR2 YFSETQ. The CDR3 is CASSLTGSTDTQYF. As DNA, the CDR3 is TGCGCCAGCAGCTTGACGGGTAGCACAGATACGCAGTATTTT. Supplemented by reference TRBV5-1 and TRBJ2-3, the full variable domain reads KAGVTQTPRYLIKTRGQQVTLSCSPISGHRSVSWYQQTPGQGLQFLFEYFSETQRNKGNFPGRFSGRQFSNSRSEMNVSTLELGDSALYLCASSLTGSTDTQYFGPGTRLTVL.

In its sample, this clone was seen once. The chain combines TRBV4-1 with TRBJ2-1; TRBD2 agrees at 8 bases. Germline trimming cut 1 base from V and 1 base from J; bases unmatched to any gene: 6. The CDR3 totals 17 residues. Germline V CDR1 and CDR2: MGHRA, YSYEKL. The CDR3 sequence: CASSQASGSGSYNEQFF. In DNA, the CDR3 is TGCGCCAGCAGCCAAGCGAGCGGGAGCGGGTCCTACAATGAGCAGTTCTTC.

The V and J genes are TRBV7-8 and TRBJ2-7; 8 nucleotides agree with TRBD1. The germline V gene has CDR1 SGHVS and CDR2 FQNEAQ. Trimming at V came to 4 bases and at J to 2 bases, leaving 16 bases not matched to a gene. The CDR3 contains 18 residues. In DNA, the CDR3 is TGTGCCAGCAGCTCCAGAAGACAGGGGACGCGACGAACCTACGAGCAGTACTTC. Translating gives CASSSRRQGTRRTYEQYF.

The V gene is TRBV28, the J gene TRBJ1-2, with D maybe TRBD1 (5 bases). Trimming left V 5 bases short and J 5 bases short, with 15 bases between. CDR3 length: 14 residues. CDR1 is MDHEN and CDR2 is SYDVKM in the germline V gene. CDR3 DNA sequence: TGTGCCAGCAGTAGGCCCACGGGGGTTTATGGCTACACCTTC. Residues: CASSRPTGVYGYTF.

In this sample, this clone turned up a few times. The rearrangement uses TRBV5-1 and TRBJ2-5; 8 bases line up with TRBD1. V gave up 4 bases and J gave up 5 bases; unmatched junction bases: 10. This CDR3 has 15 amino acids. CDR1 and CDR2 (germline): SGHRS, YFSETQ. The CDR3 DNA follows: TGCGCCAGCAGCCGCAATGGACAGGGTAGCGAGACCCAGTACTTC. It specifies CASSRNGQGSETQYF.

The gene calls are TRBV2 and TRBJ2-3; 9 bases align to TRBD1. Per the germline V gene, CDR1 is SNHLY and CDR2 is FYNNEI. This CDR3 spans 15 amino acids. The V gene end was trimmed by 5 bases and the J gene end by 6 bases; junction bases not matched to a gene: 9. The CDR3 DNA is TGTGCCAGCAGTCCGGGACAGGGATTTGGGGATACGCAGTATTTT. Encoded protein: CASSPGQGFGDTQYF.

This clone was counted a single time. The V and J genes are TRBV13 and TRBJ2-3, with TRBD2 matching 8 bases. The length of the CDR3 is 17 residues. CDR1 and CDR2 (germline): PRHDT, FYEKMQ (reference sequence). The trim removed 2 bases at V and 0 bases at J, leaving 7 bases unmatched. The CDR3 sequence: CASSLWAGGTSTDTQYF. CDR3 sequence (DNA): TGTGCCAGCAGCTTATGGGCGGGAGGAACTAGCACAGATACGCAGTATTTT. Drawing the rest from reference TRBV13 and TRBJ2-3, the complete variable domain is AAGVIQSPRHLIKEKRETATLKCYPIPRHDTVYWYQQGPGQDPQFLISFYEKMQSDKGSIPDRFSAQQFSDYHSELNMSSLELGDSALYFCASSLWAGGTSTDTQYFGPGTRLTVL.

In its sample, this clone is medium-sized. The same CDR3 is also encoded by other DNA sequences in this sample. The chain employs TRBV4-3 and TRBJ2-3; TRBD2 agrees at 7 bases. Per the germline V gene, CDR1 is LGHNA and CDR2 is YSLEER. This CDR3 region has 15 residues. With V trimmed by 0 bases and J by 4 bases, 4 bases remained unmatched. The CDR3 DNA is TGCGCCAGCAGCCAAGAGCGGGGAGGGTCAGATACGCAGTATTTT. This gives the protein CASSQERGGSDTQYF.